Presented here are 8 T cell receptor beta chains from one specimen sequenced in a study of T cell changes during pregnancy in multiple sclerosis. Produced via immunoSEQ multiplex PCR; TCRdb's table is partial and in-frame only. The table includes about 75,000 clones, more than 70% detected once. The material sequenced was peripheral blood, taken in the first trimester of pregnancy. The receptors were sampled from a female donor in good health, enrolled as a control in a pregnancy study.

V usage is TRBV28 and J usage is TRBJ2-7; the match to TRBD2 covers 8 bases. Trimming at V came to 5 bases and at J to 0 bases, leaving 9 bases not matched to a gene. This CDR3 contains 16 residues. Looked up from germline, CDR1 is MDHEN and CDR2 is SYDVKM. The CDR3 here is CASSSRGSGNSYEQYF. DNA of the CDR3: TGTGCCAGCAGTAGTCGCGGTAGCGGGAACTCCTACGAGCAGTACTTC.

Comment on this clone: The sample carries other DNA sequences with the same CDR3. CDR3 region: CASSSGSYEQYF. The CDR3 DNA is TGTGCCAGCAGCTCCGGCTCCTACGAGCAGTACTTC. The rearrangement links TRBV27 to TRBJ2-7; D is uncertain. CDR3 length equals 12 residues. The ends were cut back, 6 bases at V and 0 bases at J, with 6 bases in the middle. The germline gives CDR1 MNHEY, CDR2 SMNVEV (reference sequence).

The CDR3 DNA reads TGTGCCAGCAGCTTGGAGGCCCCAACTAATGAAAAACTGTTTTTT. Translation gives CASSLEAPTNEKLFF. The chain couples TRBV7-8 to TRBJ1-4; D ambiguous. CDR3 size: 15 residues. Trimming removed 3 bases from V and 0 bases from J, with 8 bases in between. The V gene's germline CDR1 is SGHVS and CDR2 FQNEAQ. Full variable domain (rest looked up from reference TRBV7-8 and TRBJ1-4): GAGVSQSPRYKVAKRGQDVALRCDPISGHVSLFWYQQALGQGPEFLTYFQNEAQLDKSGLPSDRFFAERPEGSVSTLKIQRTQQEDSAVYLCASSLEAPTNEKLFFGSGTQLSVL.

The chain joins TRBV7-2 to TRBJ2-7; TRBD2 matches 7 bases. The CDR3 spans 15 residues. The V gene's germline CDR1 is SGHTA and CDR2 FQGNSA. V gave up 2 bases and J gave up 6 bases; unmatched junction bases: 10. The CDR3 region is CASSLRPGGSFEQYF. The CDR3 bases are TGTGCCAGCAGCTTACGGCCGGGAGGCTCGTTCGAGCAGTACTTC.

The V gene is TRBV7-9, the J gene TRBJ1-1; TRBD1 matches at 7 bases. Germline V CDR1 and CDR2: SEHNR, FQNEAQ (reference sequence). With 3 bases clipped from V and 6 bases from J, the junction kept 1 base outside the gene matches. The CDR3 length is 12 residues. The CDR3 DNA is TGTGCCAGCAGCTTGACAGGGTCTGAAGCTTTCTTT. Residues: CASSLTGSEAFF.

This sequence joins TRBV7-2 and TRBJ2-4; 7 positions match TRBD1. The CDR3 totals 14 residues. The V gene's germline CDR1 is SGHTA and CDR2 FQGNSA. V shed 3 bases and J 8 bases; nucleotides not matched to a gene: 7. The DNA for the CDR3 is TGTGCCAGCAGCTTCGGACAGGTTGGAGACATTCAGTACTTC. Translating gives CASSFGQVGDIQYF.

This sequence joins TRBV4-3 and TRBJ2-3; no definite D call. There are 16 residues in the CDR3. The germline V and J ends were trimmed by 1 base and 6 bases, with 17 bases remaining between them. Germline V gene lookup returns CDR1 LGHNA and CDR2 YSLEER. As DNA, the CDR3 is TGCGCCAGCAGCCAAGTGGCGACTGCTAATAGCGATACGCAGTATTTT. Its protein product is CASSQVATANSDTQYF.

This clone was found once. The rearrangement joins TRBV7-9 to TRBJ2-1; 11 nucleotides align to TRBD1. CDR1 is SEHNR, CDR2 FQNEAQ, per germline (reference sequence). V lost 4 bases, J lost 8 bases, and 7 bases stayed unmatched. The CDR3 extends over 15 amino acids. The CDR3 coding sequence is TGTGCCAGCAGCTCCCTCCGGGACAGGGGGGATGAGCAGTTCTTC. Translated, it gives CASSSLRDRGDEQFF.